One T cell receptor (beta chain) is described in this entry. Its antigen is unidentified. Between the trimmed V and J ends, which lost 6 bases and 3 bases, there was a span of 6 bases. Germline CDR1 is MDHEN and CDR2 is SYDVKM. This CDR3 is 12 amino acids long. The record originates from a study of OX40 agonist ivuxolimab in advanced cancers. Study context: All patients had ivuxolimab intravenously every 2 weeks at 0.01 to 10 mg/kg. Cohort: 80% to 85% men, mean age approximately 60, aged roughly 20 to 79. Study findings and constraints: Within 6 weeks, CD4+ and CD8+ blood T cells expanded clonally at 0.1 to 3.0 mg/kg. Among the lowest peripheral clonal expansion occurred in 0.1-3.0 mg/kg partial responders.

Measured with immunoSEQ multiplex PCR; TCRdb has only the in-frame clones, and not every one. The profile shows about 52,000 clones, roughly 84% of them singletons. Here the sequenced sample was CD4+ or CD8+ T cells sorted from blood, taken in a trial of the OX40 agonist ivuxolimab. This sequence joins TRBV28 and TRBJ1-5; no definite D call. The TCR sequence derives from an adult with an advanced solid tumor such as melanoma, head and neck, liver or kidney cancer. The CDR3, as DNA: TGTGCCAGCAGGGGCTCCAATCAGCCCCAGCATTTT. It yields the protein CASRGSNQPQHF.